Included here is one TCR beta chain sequence, with context. Antigen unknown. The data belong to a study of blood T cells in healthy people across ages. Notes on the study in general: Getting older went along with TCR beta diversity per million T cells dropping roughly linearly. Bulk PBMC profiling left naive and antigen-experienced comparisons inconclusive. Calculation of diversity from one million T cells yielded estimates considered to be underestimates.

PCR was performed a second time for about 7 to 11 cycles using a sample-barcoded 5' primer and a J-beta primer mix. TCRdb called the 5' RACE reads again in MiXCR, with one record for every CDR3 protein. The sample consists of 1 million to 1.2 million distinct CDR3 sequences, 30% to 40% of them appearing once. This CDR3 has 16 residues. The germline V gene has CDR1 LGHNT and CDR2 FRNRAP. The chain recombines TRBV12-5 with TRBJ2-5, with 8 bases aligning to TRBD1. The J call may not be correct, given that the DNA end is closer to TRBJ2-7. The source of this sequence is a man between 18 and 29 years old in good health. Sequences were obtained from blood. CDR3 amino acids: CASGLVTTGARYEQYF. The CDR3 DNA follows: TGTGCTAGTGGTTTGGTCACGACAGGGGCAAGGTACGAGCAGTACTTC.